The 20 T cell receptor beta chains reported below all come from one sample, sequenced in a study of blood T cell repertoires in COVID-19. The data were produced by immunoSEQ multiplex PCR, yet TCRdb's version contains in-frame clones alone and is incomplete. The profile shows roughly 71,000 clones, about four fifths of them singletons. The sequenced material came from peripheral blood. The receptors were sampled from a man aged 70 or older who had recovered from COVID-19.

The chain couples TRBV7-9 to TRBJ2-3; D perhaps matches TRBD1 (6 bases). CDR3 size: 12 residues. Germline CDR1 reads SEHNR; CDR2 reads FQNEAQ (reference sequence). The V and J ends lost 1 base and 10 bases respectively, with 9 bases between them. CDR3 region: CASSLDDRPQYF. The CDR3, as DNA: TGTGCCAGCAGCTTAGATGACAGGCCGCAGTATTTT.

CDR3 amino acids: CASSRDRQGATSGSYTDTQYF. The DNA of the CDR3 is TGTGCCAGCTCACGGGATAGACAGGGGGCGACTAGCGGGAGCTACACAGATACGCAGTATTTT. This rearrangement joins TRBV18 to TRBJ2-3, with TRBD2 matching 12 bases. The CDR3 has 21 amino acids. V shed 4 bases, J shed 2 bases, and the junction held 19 bases outside the gene matches. Germline V gene lookup returns CDR1 KGHSH and CDR2 LQKENI.

This rearrangement joins TRBV5-4 to TRBJ2-2, with a weak D call TRBD1 (6 bases). The V gene lost 1 base and the J gene lost 2 bases, with 12 bases spanning the gap. Per germline, CDR1 SGHNT and CDR2 YYREEE (reference sequence). CDR3 length: 16 residues. The CDR3 DNA follows: TGTGCCAGCAGCTTGAGAGGCAGGGGAAACACCGGGGAGCTGTTTTTT. Its protein is CASSLRGRGNTGELFF.

The J gene is TRBJ2-2, the V gene TRBV7-9; D unclear. V was pared by 5 bases and J by 0 bases, with 13 bases between. Germline V gene lookup returns CDR1 SEHNR and CDR2 FQNEAQ (reference sequence). The CDR3 has 16 residues. The CDR3 spells CASSAARAPNTGELFF. CDR3 bases: TGTGCCAGCAGCGCCGCCCGTGCGCCGAACACCGGGGAGCTGTTTTTT.

This rearrangement joins TRBV19 to TRBJ2-2; 9 positions agree with TRBD1. This CDR3 is 18 amino acids long. Germline V gene sequence: CDR1 LNHDA, CDR2 SQIVND (reference sequence). Unmatched junction bases numbered 14, after V lost 5 bases and J lost 4 bases. The CDR3 region is CASSSRPRQGVLTGELFF. Here the CDR3 DNA reads TGTGCCAGTAGTTCACGTCCGCGACAGGGGGTTCTCACCGGGGAGCTGTTTTTT.

The chain is built from TRBV18 and TRBJ2-7, with a possible D match to TRBD2 (5 bases). The length of the CDR3 is 17 residues. The V gene lost 1 base and the J gene lost 3 bases, with 19 bases spanning the gap. CDR1 and CDR2 from the germline V gene are KGHSH and LQKENI. CDR3 sequence: CASSPLPSAGRSYEQYF. The CDR3 coding sequence is TGTGCCAGCTCACCACTTCCTTCGGCGGGTCGAAGCTACGAGCAGTACTTC. The full variable domain, rest sourced from reference TRBV18 and TRBJ2-7, is NAGVMQNPRHLVRRRGQEARLRCSPMKGHSHVYWYRQLPEEGLKFMVYLQKENIIDESGMPKERFSAEFPKEGPSILRIQQVVRGDSAAYFCASSPLPSAGRSYEQYFGPGTRLTVT.

The J gene is TRBJ2-1, the V gene TRBV4-1; 10 bases are shared with TRBD2. The germline gives CDR1 MGHRA, CDR2 YSYEKL. Trimming at V came to 1 base and at J to 0 bases, leaving 6 bases not matched to a gene. The CDR3 is 18 residues long. The CDR3 loop reads CASSQGLAGVHSYNEQFF. CDR3 DNA: TGCGCCAGCAGCCAAGGCCTAGCGGGAGTTCACTCCTACAATGAGCAGTTCTTC.

The V call is TRBV28, the J call TRBJ1-6; D uncertain. CDR3 length equals 13 residues. With 8 bases removed from V and 11 bases from J, the gap between germline ends came to 16 bases. Germline-derived CDR1 and CDR2 are MDHEN and SYDVKM. CDR3 nucleotides: TGTGCCAGCCGAGAAGTAAGAGGTCCACCCCTCCACTTT. This codes for CASREVRGPPLHF. The whole variable domain, remainder taken from reference TRBV28 and TRBJ1-6, is DVKVTQSSRYLVKRTGEKVFLECVQDMDHENMFWYRQDPGLGLRLIYFSYDVKMKEKGDIPEGYSVSREKKERFSLILESASTNQTSMYLCASREVRGPPLHFGNGTRLTVT.

The CDR3 nucleotides read TGTGCCAGCAGCTTTCGGACAGATACGCAGTATTTT. This codes for CASSFRTDTQYF. The chain couples TRBV5-5 to TRBJ2-3; D remains ambiguous. CDR1 and CDR2 (germline): SGHKS, YYEKEE (reference sequence). This CDR3 contains 12 residues. V was pared by 2 bases and J by 3 bases, with 4 bases between.

The V call is TRBV2, the J call TRBJ1-5; TRBD1 matches at 9 bases. The CDR3 sequence is 14 residues long. In germline, CDR1 is SNHLY, CDR2 FYNNEI. The V segment lost 7 bases and the J segment 6 bases; nucleotides outside the gene matches: 7. The CDR3 DNA reads as TGTGCCAGCACGGTGACAGGGGGTATTCAGCCCCAGCATTTT. Amino acid sequence: CASTVTGGIQPQHF.

The sample holds a few counts of this clone. The chain recombines TRBV25-1 with TRBJ2-4; D might be TRBD2 (6 bases). This CDR3 comprises 13 residues. Germline CDR1 MGHDK, CDR2 SYGVNS. Trimming pared 7 bases from V and 1 base from J, leaving 8 bases between. The CDR3 region is CASNGGAKNIQYF. CDR3 nucleotides: TGTGCCAGCAATGGGGGGGCCAAAAACATTCAGTACTTC. Variable domain in full (rest from reference TRBV25-1 and TRBJ2-4): EADIYQTPRYLVIGTGKKITLECSQTMGHDKMYWYQQDPGMELHLIHYSYGVNSTEKGDLSSESTVSRIRTEHFPLTLESARPSHTSQYLCASNGGAKNIQYFGAGTRLSVL.

This chain links TRBV18 with TRBJ1-5; D uncertain. V lost 2 bases and J 3 bases, leaving 8 bases between the germline ends. The CDR3 is made up of 14 amino acids. CDR1 and CDR2 from the germline V gene are KGHSH and LQKENI. Here the CDR3 reads CASSPDLDNQPQHF. The CDR3 DNA reads TGTGCCAGCTCACCAGACTTAGACAATCAGCCCCAGCATTTT.

This clone showed up just once. V and J are TRBV7-2 and TRBJ2-3, with 11 positions matching TRBD2. Per germline, CDR1 SGHTA and CDR2 FQGNSA. After removal of 4 bases from V and 13 bases from J, the junction contained 13 bases not matched to a gene. This CDR3 region has 15 residues. CDR3 in DNA: TGTGCCAGCAGCTCGGGGACTAGCGGCACGAGACCCGAGTATTTT. Its protein product is CASSSGTSGTRPEYF.

The chain has TRBV29-1 and TRBJ1-2, with D possibly being TRBD1 (6 bases). Deletions cut 5 bases from V and 8 bases from J, with 15 bases between. The CDR3 has 12 amino acids. CDR1 is SQVTM and CDR2 is ANQGSEA in the germline V gene. Here the CDR3 DNA reads TGCAGCGTTCAGACAGGTTCTGGGGGCTACACCTTC. Protein: CSVQTGSGGYTF.

The rearrangement joins TRBV4-3 to TRBJ2-2; D may be TRBD1 (6 bases). The CDR3 has 17 amino acids. Trimming removed 1 base at V and 5 bases at J, with 17 bases between. Germline V gene lookup returns CDR1 LGHNA and CDR2 YSLEER. This chain's CDR3 is CASSQGGSGARTGELFF. The CDR3 DNA sequence: TGCGCCAGCAGCCAAGGTGGATCAGGGGCGCGGACCGGGGAGCTGTTTTTT.

The CDR3 nucleotides are TGTGCCAGCACCTCCGGTTTAGCGGGCTCGGGGGCCAACGTCCTGACTTTC. It translates to CASTSGLAGSGANVLTF. The gene calls are TRBV7-2 and TRBJ2-6; 7 positions agree with TRBD2. CDR3 length: 17 residues. Germline V gives CDR1 SGHTA, CDR2 FQGNSA. The junction had 13 bases not matched to a gene; V was cut back by 7 bases and J by 4 bases.

This chain uses TRBV19 with TRBJ2-1; 8 bases match TRBD2. CDR3 length equals 16 residues. V gave up 5 bases and J gave up 7 bases; unmatched junction bases: 13. Germline V gene data show CDR1 as LNHDA and CDR2 as SQIVND (reference sequence). CDR3 loop: CASSERNGGAGNEQFF. In DNA form, the CDR3 reads TGTGCCAGTAGTGAGCGCAACGGGGGGGCAGGGAATGAGCAGTTCTTC.

V is TRBV5-5 and J is TRBJ2-6, with 12 bases aligning to TRBD1. The J segment lost 4 bases and the V segment lost 0 bases, leaving 5 bases of the junction unmatched. CDR1 and CDR2 from the germline V gene are SGHKS and YYEKEE (reference sequence). This CDR3 contains 18 residues. The CDR3 region has the DNA TGTGCCAGCAGCTTGGCGGGACAGGGGGCTATGGGGGCCAACGTCCTGACTTTC. It encodes CASSLAGQGAMGANVLTF.

The chain links TRBV6-2 or TRBV6-3 to TRBJ2-2; D is possibly TRBD2 (5 bases). The CDR3 runs to 15 residues. V was cut by 4 bases and J by 5 bases, with 14 bases left in between. Looked up from germline, CDR1 is MNHEY and CDR2 is SVGEGT. CDR3 DNA: TGTGCCAGCAGTTTAACCCCCGGGGTGACCGGGGAGCTGTTTTTT. It encodes CASSLTPGVTGELFF.

This chain uses TRBV30 with TRBJ1-2; D call uncertain. V gave up 8 bases and J gave up 4 bases, with 20 bases separating them. The CDR3 has 14 residues. Germline CDR1 and CDR2: GTSNPN and SVGIG (reference sequence). The CDR3 DNA sequence: TGTGCCCTAGGCGGACCTTTCGCGGGCTATGGCTACACCTTC. This codes for CALGGPFAGYGYTF.